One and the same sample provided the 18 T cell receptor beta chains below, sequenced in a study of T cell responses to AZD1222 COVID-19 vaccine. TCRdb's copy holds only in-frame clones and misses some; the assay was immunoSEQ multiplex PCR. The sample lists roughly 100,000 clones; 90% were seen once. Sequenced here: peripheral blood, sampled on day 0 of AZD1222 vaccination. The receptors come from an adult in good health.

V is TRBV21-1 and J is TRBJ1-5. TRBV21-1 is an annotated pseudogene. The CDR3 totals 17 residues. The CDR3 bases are TGTGCCAGCAGCAAAGAGGGCATGGGTGTGGGTAATCAGCCCCAGCATTTT. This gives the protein CASSKEGMGVGNQPQHF.

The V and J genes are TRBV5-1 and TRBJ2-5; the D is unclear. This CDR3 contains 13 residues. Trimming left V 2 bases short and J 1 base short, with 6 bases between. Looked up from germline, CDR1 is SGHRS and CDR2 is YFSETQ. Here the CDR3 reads CASSFDIQETQYF. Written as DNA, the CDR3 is TGCGCCAGCAGCTTTGACATCCAAGAGACCCAGTACTTC.

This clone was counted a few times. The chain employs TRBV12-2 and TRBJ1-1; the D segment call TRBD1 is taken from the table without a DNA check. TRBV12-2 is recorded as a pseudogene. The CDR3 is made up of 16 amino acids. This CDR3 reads CASRLATDTGIAEAFF. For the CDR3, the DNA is TGTGCAAGTCGCTTAGCCACCGACACAGGGATTGCTGAAGCTTTCTTT.

The CDR3 region is CASSGIQDTEAFF. The CDR3 DNA reads as TGTGCCAGCTCAGGCATACAGGACACTGAAGCTTTCTTT. This chain joins TRBV18 and TRBJ1-1, with a possible D match to TRBD1 (5 bases). The germline V gene encodes CDR1 KGHSH and CDR2 LQKENI. The CDR3 consists of 13 residues. V lost 5 bases to trimming and J lost 3 bases, with 10 bases between them. Looking up the rest from reference TRBV18 and TRBJ1-1 gives the full variable domain: NAGVMQNPRHLVRRRGQEARLRCSPMKGHSHVYWYRQLPEEGLKFMVYLQKENIIDESGMPKERFSAEFPKEGPSILRIQQVVRGDSAAYFCASSGIQDTEAFFGQGTRLTVV.

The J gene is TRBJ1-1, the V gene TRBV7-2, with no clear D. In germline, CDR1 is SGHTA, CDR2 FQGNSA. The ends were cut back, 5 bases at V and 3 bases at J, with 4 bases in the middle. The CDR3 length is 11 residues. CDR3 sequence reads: CASSDYTEAFF. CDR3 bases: TGTGCCAGCAGCGACTACACTGAAGCTTTCTTT.

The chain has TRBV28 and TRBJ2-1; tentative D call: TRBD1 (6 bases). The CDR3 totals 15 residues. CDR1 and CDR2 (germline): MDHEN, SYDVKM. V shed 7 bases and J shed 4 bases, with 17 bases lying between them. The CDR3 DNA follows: TGTGCCAGCACCTCCGGCACTAGGGGGTACAATGAGCAGTTCTTC. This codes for CASTSGTRGYNEQFF.

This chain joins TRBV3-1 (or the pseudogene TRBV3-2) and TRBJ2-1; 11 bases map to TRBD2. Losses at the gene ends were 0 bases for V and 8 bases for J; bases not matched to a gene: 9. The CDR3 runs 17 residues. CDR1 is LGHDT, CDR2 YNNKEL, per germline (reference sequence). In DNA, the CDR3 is TGTGCCAGCAGCCAAGATCCTGGTAGCGGGGGGGTAGATGAGCAGTTCTTC. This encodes CASSQDPGSGGVDEQFF.

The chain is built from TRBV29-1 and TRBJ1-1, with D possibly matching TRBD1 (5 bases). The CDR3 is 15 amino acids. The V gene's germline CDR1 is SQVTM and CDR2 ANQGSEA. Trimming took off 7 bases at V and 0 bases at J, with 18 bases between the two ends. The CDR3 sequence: CSGGAGWGMNTEAFF. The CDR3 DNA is TGCAGCGGGGGTGCAGGGTGGGGTATGAACACTGAAGCTTTCTTT.

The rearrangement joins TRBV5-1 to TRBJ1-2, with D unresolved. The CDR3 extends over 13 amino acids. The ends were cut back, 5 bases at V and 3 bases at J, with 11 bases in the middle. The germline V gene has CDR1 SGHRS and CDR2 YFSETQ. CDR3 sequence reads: CASRDRSDYGYTF. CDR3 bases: TGCGCCAGCAGGGATCGGTCGGACTATGGCTACACCTTC.

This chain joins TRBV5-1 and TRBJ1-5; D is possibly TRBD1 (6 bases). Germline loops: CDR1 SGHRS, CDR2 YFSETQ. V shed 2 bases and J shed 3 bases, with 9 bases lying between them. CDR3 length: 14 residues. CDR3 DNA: TGCGCCAGCAGCTTAACAGGGTTCAATCAGCCCCAGCATTTT. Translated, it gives CASSLTGFNQPQHF.

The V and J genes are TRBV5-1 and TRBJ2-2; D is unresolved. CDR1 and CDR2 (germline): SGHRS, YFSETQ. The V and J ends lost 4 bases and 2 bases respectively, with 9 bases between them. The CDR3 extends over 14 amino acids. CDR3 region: CASSETVNTGELFF. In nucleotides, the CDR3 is TGCGCCAGCAGCGAAACGGTTAACACCGGGGAGCTGTTTTTT.

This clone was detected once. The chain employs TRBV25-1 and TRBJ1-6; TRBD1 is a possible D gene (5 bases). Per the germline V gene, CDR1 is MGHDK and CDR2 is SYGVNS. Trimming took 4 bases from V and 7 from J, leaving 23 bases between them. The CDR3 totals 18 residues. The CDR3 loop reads CASSAPPGRTRGNSPLHF. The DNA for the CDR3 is TGTGCCAGCAGTGCCCCCCCGGGACGGACTAGAGGAAATTCACCCCTCCACTTT.

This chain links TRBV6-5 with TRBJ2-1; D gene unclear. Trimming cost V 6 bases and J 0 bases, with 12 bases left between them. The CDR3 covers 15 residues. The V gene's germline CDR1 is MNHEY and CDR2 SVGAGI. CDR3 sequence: CASRSDRSSYNEQFF. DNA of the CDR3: TGTGCCAGCAGGTCGGACCGGAGCTCCTACAATGAGCAGTTCTTC.

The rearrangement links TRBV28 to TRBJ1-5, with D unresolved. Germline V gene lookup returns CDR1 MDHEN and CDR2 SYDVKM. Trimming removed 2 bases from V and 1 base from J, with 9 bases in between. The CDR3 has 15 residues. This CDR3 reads CASSLPGTSNQPQHF. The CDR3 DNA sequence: TGTGCCAGCAGTTTACCGGGTACGAGCAATCAGCCCCAGCATTTT.

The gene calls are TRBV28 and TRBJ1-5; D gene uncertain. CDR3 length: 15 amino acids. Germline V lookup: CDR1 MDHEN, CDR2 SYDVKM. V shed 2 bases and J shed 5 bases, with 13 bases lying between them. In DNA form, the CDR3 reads TGTGCCAGCAGTTTAGGCAGAATAGGAGATCAGCCCCAGCATTTT. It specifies CASSLGRIGDQPQHF.

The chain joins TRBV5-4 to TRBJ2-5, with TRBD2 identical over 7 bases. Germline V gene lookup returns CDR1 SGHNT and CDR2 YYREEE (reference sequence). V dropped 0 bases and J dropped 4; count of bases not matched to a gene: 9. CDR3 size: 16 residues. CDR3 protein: CASSLAMVAGVETQYF. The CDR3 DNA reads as TGTGCCAGCAGCTTGGCCATGGTAGCGGGTGTAGAGACCCAGTACTTC.

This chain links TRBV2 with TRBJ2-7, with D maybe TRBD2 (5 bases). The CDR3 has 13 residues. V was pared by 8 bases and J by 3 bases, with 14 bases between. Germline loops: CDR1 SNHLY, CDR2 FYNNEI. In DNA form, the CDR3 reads TGTGCCAGCGCTCCCGGACTCTTCTACGAGCAGTACTTC. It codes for CASAPGLFYEQYF.

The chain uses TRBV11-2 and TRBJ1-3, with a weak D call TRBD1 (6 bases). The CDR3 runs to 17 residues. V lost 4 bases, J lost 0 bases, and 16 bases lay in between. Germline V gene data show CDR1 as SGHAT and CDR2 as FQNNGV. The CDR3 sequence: CASSSRGGEYSGNTIYF. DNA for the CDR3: TGTGCCAGCAGCTCAAGAGGGGGTGAATACTCTGGAAACACCATATATTTT.